A selection of T cell receptor beta chains follows, all from one sample in a study of blood T cell repertoires in COVID-19. Sequencing was performed with immunoSEQ multiplex PCR; in TCRdb, only in-frame clones are kept and a portion is missing. The table has over 130,000 clones, over 70% seen once. Sequencing input: peripheral blood. The receptors were gathered from a man between 60 and 70 years old with active or convalescent COVID-19. CDR3s include the opening cysteine and the closing phenylalanine or tryptophan. D genes are given only for firm matches. Clone size appears in some rows only: once, few, many, or a class for an expanded clone.

NA NA TRBJ1-4 TRBV18 CASSRADEKLFF TGTGCCAGCTCAAGAGCGGATGAAAAACTGTTTTTT
TRBD1 once TRBJ1-2 TRBV5-4 CASTRNRGSYGYTF TGTGCCAGCACCCGGAACAGGGGTAGCTATGGCTACACCTTC
TRBD1 NA TRBJ1-2 TRBV25-1 CASSPGTANYGYTF TGTGCCAGCAGCCCCGGGACAGCTAACTATGGCTACACCTTC
NA NA TRBJ1-2 TRBV5-5 CASSLGSGPANYGYTF TGTGCCAGCAGCCTGGGCTCAGGCCCGGCTAACTATGGCTACACCTTC
TRBD1 NA TRBJ2-5 TRBV10-2 CASARDSVQETQYF TGCGCCAGCGCCAGGGACAGTGTCCAAGAGACCCAGTACTTC
NA NA TRBJ2-4 TRBV5-5 CASSRGVSLAKNIQYF TGTGCCAGCAGCCGCGGCGTCAGTTTAGCCAAAAACATTCAGTACTTC
TRBD1 NA TRBJ1-4 TRBV28 CASSYGQGAFYEKLFF TGTGCCAGCAGCTACGGACAGGGGGCTTTCTATGAAAAACTGTTTTTT
TRBD2 NA TRBJ2-1 TRBV3-1/TRBV3-2 CASSGLAGSSYNEQFF TGTGCCAGCAGCGGGTTAGCGGGGAGCTCCTACAATGAGCAGTTCTTC
NA NA TRBJ2-1 TRBV3-1/TRBV3-2 CASSQLGRKDNEQFF TGTGCCAGCAGCCAACTGGGGCGGAAAGACAATGAGCAGTTCTTC
NA NA TRBJ2-1 TRBV9 CASSPTDWSSYNEQFF TGTGCCAGCAGCCCCACCGACTGGAGCTCCTACAATGAGCAGTTCTTC
TRBD2 NA TRBJ2-1 TRBV24-1 CATSAPNSGHPNDEQFF TGTGCCACCAGTGCTCCCAATAGCGGGCACCCGAATGATGAGCAGTTCTTC
TRBD2 NA TRBJ2-7 TRBV28 CASSSSSGRLSSYEQYF TGTGCCAGCAGTTCCTCTAGCGGGAGGTTGAGCTCCTACGAGCAGTACTTC
NA NA TRBJ2-5 TRBV11-2 CASSPPMKGPEETQYF TGTGCCAGCAGCCCCCCAATGAAGGGGCCAGAAGAGACCCAGTACTTC
NA NA TRBJ2-3 TRBV4-1 CASKREGTDTQYF TGCGCCAGCAAAAGGGAGGGCACAGATACGCAGTATTTT
TRBD2 NA TRBJ2-3 TRBV3-1/TRBV3-2 CASSQGTSGSGGTDTQYF TGTGCCAGCAGCCAAGGGACTAGCGGGAGCGGCGGCACAGATACGCAGTATTTT
NA NA TRBJ2-6 TRBV20-1 CSASRTGRAGANVLTF TGCAGTGCTAGTCGGACTGGACGGGCTGGGGCCAACGTCCTGACTTTC
TRBD2 NA TRBJ2-3 TRBV9 CASSVALGGRPDTQYF TGTGCCAGCAGCGTAGCTTTGGGCGGGAGACCGGATACGCAGTATTTT
TRBD1 few TRBJ1-6 TRBV19 CASTISALPGQGNSPLHF TGTGCCAGTACCATCTCCGCTCTGCCGGGACAGGGGAATTCACCCCTCCACTTT
NA once TRBJ1-1 TRBV5-6 CASMRGGTEAFF TGTGCCAGCATGAGGGGAGGAACTGAAGCTTTCTTT
NA NA TRBJ1-1 TRBV12-3/TRBV12-4 CASSFKGAEAFF TGTGCCAGCAGTTTTAAGGGAGCTGAAGCTTTCTTT
NA NA TRBJ1-1 TRBV6-5 CASSYWGGTEAFF TGTGCCAGCAGTTACTGGGGGGGCACTGAAGCTTTCTTT
NA NA TRBJ2-5 TRBV29-1 CSVEGARRETQYF TGCAGCGTTGAAGGGGCGCGACGGGAGACCCAGTACTTC
NA NA TRBJ2-1 TRBV4-3 CASSQDSGNEQFF TGCGCCAGCAGCCAAGATAGCGGCAATGAGCAGTTCTTC
NA NA TRBJ2-2 TRBV7-2 CASSLGSRNTGELFF TGTGCCAGCAGCTTAGGTTCCAGGAACACCGGGGAGCTGTTTTTT
TRBD1 NA TRBJ2-1 TRBV11-2 CASRRIPRDRGFNEQFF TGTGCCAGCAGACGAATACCCCGGGACAGGGGGTTCAATGAGCAGTTCTTC
TRBD2 NA TRBJ2-1 TRBV25-1 CASSVRSGSSYNEQFF TGTGCCAGCAGTGTCCGTAGCGGGAGCTCCTACAATGAGCAGTTCTTC
NA NA TRBJ1-2 TRBV3-1/TRBV3-2 CASSQGRGTNYGYTF TGTGCCAGCAGCCAGGGACGGGGGACTAACTATGGCTACACCTTC
TRBD1 once TRBJ2-2 TRBV5-1 CASSLTGQGNPGELFF TGCGCCAGCAGCTTAACGGGACAGGGAAACCCCGGGGAGCTGTTTTTT
TRBD1 NA TRBJ2-4 TRBV19 CASSWIQGVSKNIQYF TGTGCCAGTAGTTGGATACAGGGGGTGTCCAAAAACATTCAGTACTTC
NA NA TRBJ2-1 TRBV5-5 CASSSSAGYNEQFF TGTGCCAGCAGCTCCTCGGCGGGTTACAATGAGCAGTTCTTC
NA NA TRBJ1-2 TRBV28 CASSQQLAYGYTF TGTGCCAGCAGTCAACAGTTGGCCTATGGCTACACCTTC
TRBD1 NA TRBJ1-4 TRBV7-2 CASSFDRGTNEKLFF TGTGCCAGCAGCTTCGACAGGGGAACTAATGAAAAACTGTTTTTT
NA NA TRBJ1-4 TRBV5-1 CASSFRPIGEKLFF TGCGCCAGCAGCTTTAGACCGATCGGGGAAAAACTGTTTTTT
TRBD1 NA TRBJ2-1 TRBV18 CASSPLPGGTYNEQFF TGTGCCAGCTCACCACTTCCAGGGGGAACCTACAATGAGCAGTTCTTC
NA NA TRBJ2-5 TRBV5-1 CASCSQPIQETQYF TGCGCCAGCTGTTCACAGCCCATCCAAGAGACCCAGTACTTC
NA NA TRBJ1-1 TRBV7-9 CASSDRFTEAFF TGTGCCAGCAGCGACAGGTTCACTGAAGCTTTCTTT
NA NA TRBJ1-6 TRBV28 CASSSAGTFNNSPLHF TGTGCCAGCAGTTCAGCTGGGACATTTAATAATTCACCCCTCCACTTT
TRBD1 NA TRBJ2-7 TRBV27 CASSEQGQGPYEQYF TGTGCCAGCAGTGAGCAGGGACAGGGACCCTACGAGCAGTACTTC
TRBD1 NA TRBJ1-2 TRBV29-1 CSAGRQGMIYGYTF TGCAGCGCTGGGCGACAGGGGATGATCTATGGCTACACCTTC
TRBD1 few TRBJ1-2 TRBV7-2 CASSQDRVGGYTF TGTGCCAGCAGCCAGGACAGGGTGGGAGGCTACACCTTC
TRBD1 few TRBJ1-1 TRBV5-1 CASSLVHGWDRGAFF TGCGCCAGCAGCTTGGTTCATGGGTGGGACAGAGGTGCTTTCTTT
TRBD2 NA TRBJ2-7 TRBV30 CAWSVGRTSGWYEQYF TGTGCCTGGAGTGTAGGGCGGACTAGCGGGTGGTACGAGCAGTACTTC
TRBD2 NA TRBJ2-1 TRBV9 CASSVGPSGASNEQFF TGTGCCAGCAGCGTAGGGCCTAGCGGGGCCAGTAATGAGCAGTTCTTC
NA NA TRBJ2-1 TRBV30 CAWSQGLDYNEQFF TGTGCCTGGAGCCAAGGACTCGACTACAATGAGCAGTTCTTC
NA NA TRBJ1-6 TRBV5-6 CASSWIRGNSPLHF TGTGCCAGCAGCTGGATCAGGGGTAATTCACCCCTCCACTTT
NA NA TRBJ2-7 TRBV5-6 CASSHRTAEQYF TGTGCCAGCAGCCACCGGACAGCCGAGCAGTACTTC
NA NA TRBJ1-5 TRBV7-3 CASSLYPEGQPQHF TGTGCCAGCAGCTTATACCCAGAGGGTCAGCCCCAGCATTTT
TRBD1 NA TRBJ2-7 TRBV4-1 CASSQVRRGPYEQYF TGCGCCAGCAGCCAAGTGCGAAGGGGGCCCTACGAGCAGTACTTC
TRBD1 NA TRBJ1-6 TRBV19 CASSDTDRRNSPLHF TGTGCCAGTAGCGATACGGACAGGCGTAATTCACCCCTCCACTTT
NA NA TRBJ1-4 TRBV6-5 CASSWGGGEKLFF TGTGCCAGCAGTTGGGGAGGGGGTGAAAAACTGTTTTTT
TRBD2 few TRBJ2-2 TRBV19 CASSGSGGLNTGELFF TGTGCCAGTAGCGGTTCGGGGGGGCTGAACACCGGGGAGCTGTTTTTT
NA NA TRBJ2-1 TRBV9 CASSVVAGEQFF TGTGCCAGCAGCGTAGTAGCCGGTGAGCAGTTCTTC